Listed below are T cell receptor beta chains from one sample, sequenced in a study of spatial heterogeneity in lung cancer. TCRdb recomputed calls from the 5' RACE reads with MiXCR, one row per CDR3 protein. Of around 15,000 distinct CDR3 sequences listed, about 7.9% are singletons. The source was PBMCs, collected at surgery. Receptor source: a female donor with early-stage non-small cell lung cancer. CDR3s include the opening cysteine and the closing phenylalanine or tryptophan. The D gene is left open where the match is weak. Clone size reads once, few, many, or a class if the clone is expanded.

d_gene | abundance | j_gene | v_gene | CDR3nt | CDR3aa
TRBD1 | few | TRBJ2-5 | TRBV29-1 | TGCAGCGTCCAGGGACAGCAGCAGGAGCCCCAGTACTTC | CSVQGQQQEPQYF
NA | many | TRBJ1-1 | TRBV7-9 | TGTGCCAGCAGCTTGGCAGATTATTTGAACACTGAAGCTTTCTTT | CASSLADYLNTEAFF
NA | many | TRBJ2-6 | TRBV30 | TGTGCCTGGAGCGCCTCTCTGGGGGCCAACGTCCTGACTTTC | CAWSASLGANVLTF
NA | many | TRBJ2-5 | TRBV4-1 | TGCGCCAGCAGCCAAGACAGCTTGTACCAAGAGACCCAGTACTTC | CASSQDSLYQETQYF
NA | many | TRBJ2-7 | TRBV5-4 | TGTGCCAGCAGCTTGGATATAGGGGGATCCTACGAGCAGTACTTC | CASSLDIGGSYEQYF
NA | few | TRBJ2-7 | TRBV20-1 | TGCAGTGCTCCCTCTTCCAGGGGTAGTAGCGACGAGCAGTACTTC | CSAPSSRGSSDEQYF
NA | many | TRBJ2-3 | TRBV18 | TGTGCCAGCTCCCCAGAGGAGGGTGGAGATACGCAGTATTTT | CASSPEEGGDTQYF
TRBD2 | many | TRBJ2-1 | TRBV3-1 | TGTGCCAGCAGCCAAGGGCCATTTGGGCGGGGGGGCCATGAGCAGTTCTTC | CASSQGPFGRGGHEQFF
NA | many | TRBJ2-7 | TRBV2 | TGTGCCAGCAGGGAAGCCCGGGGCTACACCTACGAGCAGTACTTC | CASREARGYTYEQYF
NA | few | TRBJ2-5 | TRBV18 | TGTGCCAGCTCACCTAGTCGTGGAGGGCCGGCGGAGACCCAGTACTTC | CASSPSRGGPAETQYF
NA | many | TRBJ2-3 | TRBV24-1 | TGTGCCACCAGTGACTGGACTAAAGCGACAGATACGCAGTATTTT | CATSDWTKATDTQYF
NA | few | TRBJ1-5 | TRBV20-1 | TGCAGTGCTAGTAGGGACACATATAGCAATCAGCCCCAGCATTTT | CSASRDTYSNQPQHF
NA | many | TRBJ2-1 | TRBV27 | TGTGCCAGCAGTTTATCAGGAGGGCTCAGGGAGCAGTTCTTC | CASSLSGGLREQFF
NA | many | TRBJ1-6 | TRBV20-1 | TGCAGTGTTTCGACAGCCCCCGATTCACCCCTCCACTTT | CSVSTAPDSPLHF
NA | many | TRBJ1-2 | TRBV7-2 | TGTGCCAGCAGCTTTCCGACATATGGCTACACCTTC | CASSFPTYGYTF
NA | many | TRBJ1-2 | TRBV7-2 | TGTGCCAGCAGCTTAGGGGACAACTCTAACTATGGCTACACCTTC | CASSLGDNSNYGYTF
NA | many | TRBJ1-2 | TRBV5-1 | TGCGCCAGCAGCTTGGAGTACACAGCTAACTATGGCTACACCTTC | CASSLEYTANYGYTF
TRBD2 | many | TRBJ2-1 | TRBV4-1 | TGCGCCAGCAGCCAAGGATCGTCGGGGGGACCATACAATGAGCAGTTCTTC | CASSQGSSGGPYNEQFF